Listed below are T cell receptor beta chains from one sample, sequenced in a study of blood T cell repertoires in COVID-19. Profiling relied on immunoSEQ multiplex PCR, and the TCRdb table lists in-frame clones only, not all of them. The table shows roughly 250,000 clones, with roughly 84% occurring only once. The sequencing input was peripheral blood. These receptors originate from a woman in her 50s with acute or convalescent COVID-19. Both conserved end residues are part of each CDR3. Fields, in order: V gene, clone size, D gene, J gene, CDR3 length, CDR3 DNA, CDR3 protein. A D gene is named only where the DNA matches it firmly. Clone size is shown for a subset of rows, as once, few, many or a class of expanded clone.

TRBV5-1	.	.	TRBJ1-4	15	TGCGCCAGCAGACAGGGCGCCCTGGGAGAGGAAAAACTGTTTTTT	CASRQGALGEEKLFF
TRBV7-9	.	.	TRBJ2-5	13	TGTGCCAGCAGCTTCCAGGCGCAAGAGACCCAGTACTTC	CASSFQAQETQYF
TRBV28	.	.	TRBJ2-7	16	TGTGCCAGCAGTACCGGGACTCTAGGACAGGCCGACGAGCAGTACTTC	CASSTGTLGQADEQYF
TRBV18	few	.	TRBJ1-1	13	TGTGCCAGCTCACCCATCAGGACTACTGAAGCTTTCTTT	CASSPIRTTEAFF
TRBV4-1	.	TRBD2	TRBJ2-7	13	TGCGCCTCTAGCGGAGCCACCACTCAGGAGCAGTACTTC	CASSGATTQEQYF
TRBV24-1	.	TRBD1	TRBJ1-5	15	TGTGCCACCAGTGGTCAGGACAGGGGGAATCAGCCCCAGCATTTT	CATSGQDRGNQPQHF
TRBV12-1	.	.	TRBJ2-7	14	TGTGCCAGCGTGCCGACGGGTAACCCCTACGAGCAGTACTTC	CASVPTGNPYEQYF
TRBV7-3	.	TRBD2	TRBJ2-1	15	TGTGCCAGCAGCACGAGCGGGGGACCCTACAATGAGCAGTTCTTC	CASSTSGGPYNEQFF
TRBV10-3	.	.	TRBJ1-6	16	TGTGCCATCAGTGAGTCAAGGCAGGGGTTGAATTCACCCCTCCACTTT	CAISESRQGLNSPLHF
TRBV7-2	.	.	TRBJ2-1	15	TGTGCCAGCAGCGCATCTAGCGCTGACTACAATGAGCAGTTCTTC	CASSASSADYNEQFF
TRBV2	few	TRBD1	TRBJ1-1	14	TGTGCCGGGAGACAGGGCGGGAAGAACACTGAAGCTTTCTTT	CAGRQGGKNTEAFF
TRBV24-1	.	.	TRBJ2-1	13	TGTGCCACCAGATCGACAGATAACAATGAGCAGTTCTTC	CATRSTDNNEQFF
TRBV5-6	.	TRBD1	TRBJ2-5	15	TGTGCCAGCAGCGAATTGGGACAGGGCAAAGAGACCCAGTACTTC	CASSELGQGKETQYF